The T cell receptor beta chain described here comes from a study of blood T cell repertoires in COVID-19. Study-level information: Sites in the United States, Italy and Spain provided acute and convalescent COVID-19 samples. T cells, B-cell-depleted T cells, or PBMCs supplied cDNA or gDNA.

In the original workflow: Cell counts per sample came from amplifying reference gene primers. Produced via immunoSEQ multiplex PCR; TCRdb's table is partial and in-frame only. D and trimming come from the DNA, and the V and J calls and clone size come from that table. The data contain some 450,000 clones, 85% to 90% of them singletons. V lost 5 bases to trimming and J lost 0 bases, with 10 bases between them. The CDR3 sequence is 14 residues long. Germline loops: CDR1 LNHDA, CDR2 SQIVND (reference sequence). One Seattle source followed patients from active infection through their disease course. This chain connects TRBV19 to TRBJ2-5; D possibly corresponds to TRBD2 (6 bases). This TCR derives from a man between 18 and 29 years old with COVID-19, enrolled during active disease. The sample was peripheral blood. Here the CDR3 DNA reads TGTGCCAGTAGTCTACGGACTAACCAAGAGACCCAGTACTTC. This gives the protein CASSLRTNQETQYF. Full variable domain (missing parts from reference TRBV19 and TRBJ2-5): DGGITQSPKYLFRKEGQNVTLSCEQNLNHDAMYWYRQDPGQGLRLIYYSQIVNDFQKGDIAEGYSVSREKKESFPLTVTSAQKNPTAFYLCASSLRTNQETQYFGPGTRLLVL.